The 18 T cell receptor beta chains given below trace back to one sample, sequenced in a study of PD-L1 blockade in urothelial cancer. The repertoire was sequenced with immunoSEQ multiplex PCR; TCRdb's copy has only in-frame clones and lacks some. The sample consists of 45,000 to 60,000 clones, around 90% of them appearing once. Regarding time point: peripheral blood 6 weeks after treatment start. Sequences were derived from PBMCs, sampled around atezolizumab (anti-PD-L1) treatment. The receptors were sampled from a man in his sixties with urothelial cancer.

This clone was detected only once. This sequence joins TRBV7-2 and TRBJ1-3, with TRBD1 identical over 9 bases. Germline V lookup: CDR1 SGHTA, CDR2 FQGNSA. The CDR3 covers 14 residues. Trimming at V came to 5 bases and at J to 8 bases, leaving 7 bases not matched to a gene. CDR3 loop: CASSGNRGRHTIYF. The CDR3, as DNA: TGTGCCAGCAGCGGAAACAGGGGGCGACACACCATATATTTT.

This clone was found once. V is TRBV30 and J is TRBJ1-2, with 7 bases identical to TRBD1. The CDR3 consists of 16 residues. Germline trimming cut 6 bases from V and 1 base from J; bases unmatched to any gene: 14. Germline CDR1 reads GTSNPN; CDR2 reads SVGIG (reference sequence). Here the CDR3 DNA reads TGTGCCTGCCCAAGGACAGGCTCGAACAATAACTATGGCTACACCTTC. It specifies CACPRTGSNNNYGYTF.

V gene TRBV9 combines with J gene TRBJ2-2, with TRBD2 identical over 10 bases. The V gene end was trimmed by 1 base and the J gene end by 5 bases; junction bases not matched to a gene: 5. CDR3 length: 16 residues. CDR1 and CDR2 from the germline V gene are SGDLS and YYNGEE. The CDR3 loop reads CASSVSSGGATGELFF. The DNA of the CDR3 is TGTGCCAGCAGCGTATCGAGCGGGGGGGCGACCGGGGAGCTGTTTTTT.

The DNA of the CDR3 is TGTGCCAGTAGTAAGGGGGATGGGGGAAACAATCAGCCCCAGCATTTT. It is translated as CASSKGDGGNNQPQHF. This chain links TRBV19 with TRBJ1-5; maybe TRBD1 (6 bases). There are 16 residues in the CDR3. V gave up 4 bases and J gave up 3 bases, with 16 bases separating them. The germline CDR1 and CDR2 sequences are LNHDA and SQIVND (reference sequence).

The CDR3 DNA sequence: TGTGCCAGCAGTTCACAGGGGGCAGGTTTGAATGAGCAGTTCTTC. This encodes CASSSQGAGLNEQFF. The rearrangement joins TRBV6-5 to TRBJ2-1; 9 bases map to TRBD1. Germline CDR1 MNHEY, CDR2 SVGAGI. The CDR3 is 15 residues long. The J segment lost 7 bases and the V segment lost 4 bases, leaving 8 bases of the junction unmatched.

The V gene is TRBV19, the J gene TRBJ1-2, with 10 bases aligning to TRBD1. Germline assignment: CDR1 LNHDA and CDR2 SQIVND (reference sequence). The CDR3 is 15 residues long. The V gene end was trimmed by 3 bases and the J gene end by 6 bases; junction bases not matched to a gene: 7. The CDR3 bases are TGTGCCAGTAGTATGTATTCGGGACAGGGGAATGGCTACACCTTC. This sequence encodes CASSMYSGQGNGYTF. Full variable domain (missing parts from reference TRBV19 and TRBJ1-2): DGGITQSPKYLFRKEGQNVTLSCEQNLNHDAMYWYRQDPGQGLRLIYYSQIVNDFQKGDIAEGYSVSREKKESFPLTVTSAQKNPTAFYLCASSMYSGQGNGYTFGSGTRLTVV.

CDR3 sequence: CAYQAGGTGELFF. CDR3 bases: TGTGCTTATCAGGCCGGAGGCACCGGGGAGCTGTTTTTT. The chain couples TRBV19 to TRBJ2-2; TRBD2 might be the D (5 bases). Germline V gene lookup returns CDR1 LNHDA and CDR2 SQIVND (reference sequence). The CDR3 is 13 amino acids.

This chain uses TRBV23-1 with TRBJ1-2; D might be TRBD1 (6 bases). TRBV23-1 is flagged as an ORF with uncertain function. The CDR3 runs 13 residues. Trimming pared 3 bases from V and 4 bases from J, leaving 9 bases between. This CDR3 reads CASSQRTAYGYTF. In DNA, the CDR3 is TGCGCCAGCAGTCAGCGGACAGCCTATGGCTACACCTTC.

The chain carries TRBV2 and TRBJ2-7; weak D call: TRBD1 (6 bases). CDR3 size: 13 residues. V lost 10 bases, J lost 0 bases, and 13 bases lay in between. Germline CDR1 reads SNHLY; CDR2 reads FYNNEI. The DNA of the CDR3 is TGTGCCAACAGGGAGCGAAGCTCCTACGAGCAGTACTTC. It translates to CANRERSSYEQYF.

V is TRBV5-1 and J is TRBJ1-2; tentative D call: TRBD1 (6 bases). This CDR3 is 15 amino acids long. Germline V CDR1 and CDR2: SGHRS, YFSETQ. The V end was cut by 2 bases, the J end by 6 bases, with 17 bases between. Written as DNA, the CDR3 is TGCGCCAGCAGCTTTGACAGGCAGGGGAAGAATGGCTACACCTTC. The encoded protein is CASSFDRQGKNGYTF.

The genes are TRBV11-3 and TRBJ2-7, with 7 positions matching TRBD2. Germline CDR1 SGHNT, CDR2 YENEEA. The CDR3 extends over 14 amino acids. J gave up 5 bases and V 5 bases, and 9 bases lay outside the gene matches. CDR3 coding DNA: TGTGCCAGCAGCCCGCGTGCGGGGGTCCACGAGCAGTACTTC. Its protein product is CASSPRAGVHEQYF.

The V and J genes are TRBV5-5 and TRBJ2-7; TRBD1 matches 9 bases. Germline V lookup: CDR1 SGHKS, CDR2 YYEKEE (reference sequence). This CDR3 comprises 14 residues. V trimming: 7 bases; J trimming: 3 bases; junction bases outside the gene matches: 8. The CDR3 DNA reads TGTGCCAGCGACGGAGGGACAGGGTTCTACGAGCAGTACTTC. Encoded protein: CASDGGTGFYEQYF.

This clone was observed a few times. The chain couples TRBV15 to TRBJ1-5; 7 nucleotides match TRBD1. Trimming cost V 0 bases and J 0 bases; bases outside gene matches: 2. This CDR3 comprises 16 residues. Per germline, CDR1 LNHNV and CDR2 YYDKDF (reference sequence). In nucleotides, the CDR3 is TGTGCCACCAGCAGAGATAACAGGGGTAGCAATCAGCCCCAGCATTTT. Its protein product is CATSRDNRGSNQPQHF.

J is TRBJ2-7 and V is TRBV6-6, with unresolved D. V was pared by 8 bases and J by 4 bases, with 9 bases between. The length of the CDR3 is 11 residues. Germline V lookup: CDR1 MNHNY, CDR2 SVGAGI (reference sequence). The CDR3 reads CASQTRYEQYF. In DNA, the CDR3 is TGTGCCAGCCAAACGCGGTACGAGCAGTACTTC.

The chain recombines TRBV13 with TRBJ2-1; 8 positions agree with TRBD1. Trimming at V came to 7 bases and at J to 5 bases, leaving 7 bases not matched to a gene. This CDR3 contains 14 residues. CDR1 PRHDT and CDR2 FYEKMQ come from the germline V gene (reference sequence). The CDR3 protein is CASKETGVNNEQFF. The CDR3 region has the DNA TGTGCCAGCAAGGAGACAGGGGTCAACAATGAGCAGTTCTTC. The full variable domain, its missing parts supplied by reference TRBV13 and TRBJ2-1, is AAGVIQSPRHLIKEKRETATLKCYPIPRHDTVYWYQQGPGQDPQFLISFYEKMQSDKGSIPDRFSAQQFSDYHSELNMSSLELGDSALYFCASKETGVNNEQFFGPGTRLTVL.

The chain joins TRBV2 to TRBJ2-3, with 12 bases that match TRBD1. The J segment lost 7 bases and the V segment lost 7 bases, leaving 9 bases of the junction unmatched. This CDR3 spans 15 amino acids. In germline, CDR1 is SNHLY, CDR2 FYNNEI. In DNA, the CDR3 is TGTGCCAGCATTAGATCGGGACAGGGGGCTAATACGCAGTATTTT. Residues: CASIRSGQGANTQYF.

The rearrangement links TRBV25-1 to TRBJ1-2; unclear D gene. The CDR3 consists of 13 residues. Trimming shortened V by 3 bases and J by 2 bases, and 7 bases separated the two germline ends. Germline CDR1 MGHDK, CDR2 SYGVNS. This chain's CDR3 is CASSEAANYGYTF. The CDR3 DNA sequence: TGTGCCAGCAGTGAGGCCGCCAACTATGGCTACACCTTC.

This clone was counted only a few times. This chain joins TRBV28 and TRBJ2-4; a weak D match, TRBD1 (5 bases). CDR1 and CDR2 from the germline V gene are MDHEN and SYDVKM. CDR3 length: 15 amino acids. Between the trimmed V and J ends, which lost 5 bases and 0 bases, there was a span of 11 bases. This chain's CDR3 is CASSPPTVAKNIQYF. CDR3 coding DNA: TGTGCCAGCAGTCCCCCGACAGTAGCCAAAAACATTCAGTACTTC.